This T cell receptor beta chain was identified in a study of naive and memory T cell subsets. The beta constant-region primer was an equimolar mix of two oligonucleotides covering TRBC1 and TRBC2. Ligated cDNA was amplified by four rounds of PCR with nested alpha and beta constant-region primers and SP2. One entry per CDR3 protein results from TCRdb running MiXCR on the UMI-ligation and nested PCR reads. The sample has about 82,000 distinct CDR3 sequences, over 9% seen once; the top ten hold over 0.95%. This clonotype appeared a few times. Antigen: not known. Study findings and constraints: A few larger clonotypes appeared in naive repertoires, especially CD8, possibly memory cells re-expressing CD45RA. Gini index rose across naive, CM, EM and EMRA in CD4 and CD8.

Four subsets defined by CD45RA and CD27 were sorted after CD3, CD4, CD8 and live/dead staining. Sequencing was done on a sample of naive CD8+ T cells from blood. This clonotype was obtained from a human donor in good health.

The CDR3 loop is CATSRFPGPQHF. The CDR3 DNA sequence: TGTGCCACCAGCAGATTCCCCGGGCCCCAGCATTTT. This rearrangement joins TRBV15 to TRBJ1-5; D gene uncertain. CDR1 and CDR2 (germline): LNHNV, YYDKDF (reference sequence). V was trimmed by 2 bases and J by 9 bases, leaving 8 bases between them. The CDR3 consists of 12 residues.